The 10 T cell receptor beta chains listed next were all sequenced from one sample in a study of blood T cell repertoires in COVID-19. Method: immunoSEQ multiplex PCR; TCRdb's copy keeps in-frame clones and lacks some. This sample has about 38,000 clones, with approximately 87% found just once. Sample: peripheral blood. The receptors stem from a man between 50 and 59 years old with active or convalescent COVID-19.

This sequence joins TRBV27 and TRBJ1-5, with unresolved D. The CDR3 extends over 15 amino acids. Deletions cut 5 bases from V and 0 bases from J, with 11 bases between. CDR1 is MNHEY, CDR2 SMNVEV, per germline (reference sequence). CDR3 nucleotides: TGTGCCAGCAGTCCCCTAGGCTTTAGCAATCAGCCCCAGCATTTT. Amino acid sequence: CASSPLGFSNQPQHF.

For the CDR3, the DNA is TGTGCCAGCAGTTTTAATATGCGTGGCTACACCTTC. Encoded protein: CASSFNMRGYTF. This chain joins TRBV28 and TRBJ1-2; no definite D call. The CDR3 consists of 12 residues. Germline V gene data show CDR1 as MDHEN and CDR2 as SYDVKM. The ends were cut back, 3 bases at V and 7 bases at J, with 9 bases in the middle.

The rearrangement joins TRBV10-3 to TRBJ2-5; TRBD2 is a possible D gene (6 bases). V lost 4 bases to trimming and J lost 7 bases, with 13 bases between them. CDR3 length: 13 amino acids. The germline gives CDR1 ENHRY, CDR2 SYGVKD. CDR3 residues: CAISGAGMGTQYF. DNA of the CDR3: TGTGCCATCAGTGGTGCGGGGATGGGGACCCAGTACTTC.

The rearrangement joins TRBV5-1 to TRBJ1-1, with D possibly TRBD1 on 6 matching bases. The CDR3 totals 15 residues. The germline gives CDR1 SGHRS, CDR2 YFSETQ. Trimming cost V 1 base and J 7 bases, with 17 bases left between them. The CDR3 sequence: CASSLTGGGIGEAFF. Here the CDR3 DNA reads TGCGCCAGCAGCTTGACGGGGGGCGGAATCGGTGAAGCTTTCTTT.

The rearrangement uses TRBV28 and TRBJ2-7; no definite D call. V lost 5 bases and J 3 bases, leaving 14 bases between the germline ends. Germline CDR1 MDHEN, CDR2 SYDVKM. This CDR3 has 14 amino acids. CDR3 sequence reads: CASSPPSNIYEQYF. The CDR3 nucleotides are TGTGCCAGCAGTCCCCCTAGTAACATCTACGAGCAGTACTTC.

The rearrangement uses TRBV10-3 and TRBJ1-1; perhaps TRBD1 as D (6 bases). V lost 4 bases and J 4 bases, leaving 10 bases between the germline ends. The length of the CDR3 is 13 residues. Germline V gives CDR1 ENHRY, CDR2 SYGVKD. CDR3 amino acids: CAISGTGITEAFF. The CDR3 coding sequence is TGTGCCATCAGTGGAACAGGGATCACTGAAGCTTTCTTT.

The V and J genes are TRBV5-1 and TRBJ1-2; tentative D call: TRBD1 (5 bases). Germline CDR1 is SGHRS and CDR2 is YFSETQ. The CDR3 is 15 amino acids. V was cut by 0 bases and J by 4 bases, with 13 bases left in between. The CDR3, as DNA: TGCGCCAGCAGCTTGGCGGGGGATCGAAGCTATGGCTACACCTTC. Amino acids: CASSLAGDRSYGYTF.

This clone was recorded only once. V gene TRBV28 combines with J gene TRBJ1-5; D might be TRBD1 (5 bases). V was pared by 5 bases and J by 5 bases, with 19 bases between. Per the germline V gene, CDR1 is MDHEN and CDR2 is SYDVKM. This CDR3 has 16 amino acids. The CDR3 region is CASSTPSGGNYQPQHF. Here the CDR3 DNA reads TGTGCCAGCAGTACCCCCTCGGGGGGAAATTATCAGCCCCAGCATTTT. The variable domain in full, with the rest retrieved from reference TRBV28 and TRBJ1-5, is DVKVTQSSRYLVKRTGEKVFLECVQDMDHENMFWYRQDPGLGLRLIYFSYDVKMKEKGDIPEGYSVSREKKERFSLILESASTNQTSMYLCASSTPSGGNYQPQHFGDGTRLSIL.

This chain links TRBV6-4 with TRBJ2-1, with 8 bases that match TRBD2. Per the germline V gene, CDR1 is MRHNA and CDR2 is SNTAGT. The CDR3 has 15 amino acids. V was pared by 3 bases and J by 1 base, with 2 bases of the junction left unmatched. In nucleotides, the CDR3 is TGTGCCAGCAGTGAGAGCGGGAGATCCTACAATGAGCAGTTCTTC. The encoded protein is CASSESGRSYNEQFF.

The V gene is TRBV5-6, the J gene TRBJ2-5; D possibly corresponds to TRBD2 (5 bases). Germline values: CDR1 SGHDT, CDR2 YYEEEE. V lost 4 bases and J 7 bases, leaving 26 bases between the germline ends. The CDR3 length is 17 residues. The CDR3: CASSPGVSGGNWGTQYF. In DNA, the CDR3 is TGTGCCAGCAGCCCCGGGGTGAGCGGAGGAAACTGGGGGACCCAGTACTTC.